This passage covers 10 T cell receptor beta chains from one sample sequenced in a study of blood T cell repertoires in COVID-19. TCRdb's copy holds only in-frame clones and misses some; the assay was immunoSEQ multiplex PCR. Here the sample spans 150,000 to 200,000 clones, just under 85% being singletons. The sequencing sample was made of peripheral blood. The receptors here all came from a human donor with acute or convalescent COVID-19. The donor label of this sample is uncertain.

This sequence joins TRBV14 and TRBJ2-7; the match to TRBD2 covers 11 bases. V lost 2 bases and J lost 7; bases outside the gene matches: 7. CDR3 length: 15 amino acids. Per the germline V gene, CDR1 is SGHDN and CDR2 is FVKESK. CDR3 nucleotides: TGTGCCAGCAGCCAAACCGGGACTAGCGGTCGGGAGCAGTACTTC. Translation gives CASSQTGTSGREQYF.

This chain connects TRBV23-1 to TRBJ1-1; 9 bases map to TRBD1. TRBV23-1 is known as an ORF, though its function is uncertain. V shed 7 bases and J 0 bases; nucleotides not matched to a gene: 12. The CDR3 is 17 residues long. For the CDR3, the DNA is TGCGCCAGCACCCTTCCGGGACAGGGCTACATGAACACTGAAGCTTTCTTT. Its protein product is CASTLPGQGYMNTEAFF.

The chain uses TRBV4-1 and TRBJ2-4, with D possibly being TRBD1 (6 bases). The CDR3 extends over 16 amino acids. V shed 0 bases and J shed 2 bases, with 11 bases lying between them. The germline V gene encodes CDR1 MGHRA and CDR2 YSYEKL. In DNA form, the CDR3 reads TGCGCCAGCAGCCAAGATCCAGGGGAAACCAAAAACATTCAGTACTTC. This gives the protein CASSQDPGETKNIQYF.

This clone was seen a handful of times. V gene TRBV3-1 (or the pseudogene TRBV3-2) combines with J gene TRBJ2-1, with D uncertain. Germline values: CDR1 LGHDT, CDR2 YNNKEL (reference sequence). The CDR3 has 13 amino acids. The V and J ends lost 5 bases and 9 bases respectively, with 14 bases between them. CDR3 nucleotide sequence: TGTGCCAGCAGCATCGGTTCCAGGTCTGAGCAGTTCTTC. Translated, it gives CASSIGSRSEQFF.

The V and J genes are TRBV27 and TRBJ1-5; D is possibly TRBD1 (5 bases). CDR1 is MNHEY and CDR2 is SMNVEV in the germline V gene (reference sequence). Trimming left V 6 bases short and J 0 bases short, with 9 bases between. There are 14 residues in the CDR3. The chain's CDR3 is CASRGGGSNQPQHF. The DNA of the CDR3 is TGTGCCAGCAGAGGCGGGGGTAGCAATCAGCCCCAGCATTTT.

The V call is TRBV5-6, the J call TRBJ2-2, with TRBD1 matching over 9 bases. The CDR3 runs to 18 residues. Germline CDR1 and CDR2: SGHDT and YYEEEE. V was clipped by 3 bases and J by 7 bases; unmatched bases: 16. The CDR3, as DNA: TGTGCCAGCAGCTCATACAGGTCTACAGGGGGCGGGATCGGGGAGCTGTTTTTT. Its translation: CASSSYRSTGGGIGELFF. Variable domain in full (rest from reference TRBV5-6 and TRBJ2-2): DAGVTQSPTHLIKTRGQQVTLRCSPKSGHDTVSWYQQALGQGPQFIFQYYEEEERQRGNFPDRFSGHQFPNYSSELNVNALLLGDSALYLCASSSYRSTGGGIGELFFGEGSRLTVL.

This clone was recorded only once. V and J are TRBV2 and TRBJ2-1, with D unresolved. The germline V gene has CDR1 SNHLY and CDR2 FYNNEI. Trimming pared 6 bases from V and 5 bases from J, leaving 8 bases between. The CDR3 runs to 12 residues. DNA for the CDR3: TGTGCCAGCAGCCTGCAGGACAATGAGCAGTTCTTC. Its protein product is CASSLQDNEQFF.

The chain has TRBV7-6 and TRBJ2-1, with D uncertain. The CDR3 is 15 amino acids. V gave up 3 bases and J gave up 2 bases, with 11 bases separating them. CDR1 and CDR2 from the germline V gene are SGHVS and FNYEAQ. CDR3 sequence (DNA): TGTGCCAGCAGCTTCGGCGGCTCAGCCTACAATGAGCAGTTCTTC. Translating it yields CASSFGGSAYNEQFF.

This chain links TRBV12-3 or TRBV12-4 with TRBJ2-7, with 7 bases fitting TRBD1. The CDR3 contains 13 residues. V trimming: 5 bases; J trimming: 6 bases; junction bases outside the gene matches: 7. The CDR3 reads CASSPRQGLEQYF. The CDR3, as DNA: TGTGCCAGCAGTCCTCGACAGGGCCTCGAGCAGTACTTC.

This chain uses TRBV5-5 with TRBJ1-6, with a possible D match to TRBD1 (5 bases). This CDR3 spans 16 amino acids. Germline V gene data show CDR1 as SGHKS and CDR2 as YYEKEE (reference sequence). V was pared by 0 bases and J by 8 bases, with 15 bases between. As DNA, the CDR3 is TGTGCCAGCAGCTTGGATCAGGGCAGGCGGTATTCACCCCTCCACTTT. Translation: CASSLDQGRRYSPLHF.